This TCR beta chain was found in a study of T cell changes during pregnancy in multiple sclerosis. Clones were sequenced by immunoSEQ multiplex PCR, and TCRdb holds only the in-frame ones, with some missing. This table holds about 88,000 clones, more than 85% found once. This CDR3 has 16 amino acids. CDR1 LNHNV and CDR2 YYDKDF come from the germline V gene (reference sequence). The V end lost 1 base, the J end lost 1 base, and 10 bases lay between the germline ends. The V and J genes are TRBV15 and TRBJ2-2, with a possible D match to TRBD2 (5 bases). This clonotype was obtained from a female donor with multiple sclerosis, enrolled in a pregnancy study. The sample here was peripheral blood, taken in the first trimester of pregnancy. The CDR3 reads CATSRAGSENTGELFF. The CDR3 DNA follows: TGTGCCACCAGCAGAGCCGGTAGCGAGAACACCGGGGAGCTGTTTTTT.